What follows are 21 T cell receptor beta chains derived from one specimen sequenced in a study of identical twins (dated by TCRdb to about 2016). Library generation was performed with 5' RACE. Sequencer: Illumina HiSeq 2000. TCRdb ran its own pipeline on the public reads, namely fastp trimming at Q25 and MiXCR clone calling, and kept in-frame beta chains. Identical CDR3 protein sequences are pooled into one entry, listed with their most common genes and DNA. This sample is represented by a few hundred thousand distinct CDR3 sequences; over 8.5% of them were singletons. The ten largest clones capture under 3% of the sample. The same sample was also studied in work on yellow fever vaccine responses in identical twins.

Sequences were obtained from PBMCs. Source of these receptors: a young woman in good health.

This clonotype was observed a few times. The chain has TRBV6-6 and TRBJ1-4; no firm D call. The ends were cut back, 5 bases at V and 8 bases at J, with 12 bases in the middle. Germline loops: CDR1 MNHNY, CDR2 SVGAGI (reference sequence). CDR3 length: 13 amino acids. CDR3 in DNA: TGTGCCAGCAGTGGACGGGAAAACGAAAAACTGTTTTTT. This codes for CASSGRENEKLFF.

This clonotype was seen at least ten times. The chain uses TRBV6-5 and TRBJ2-5; 10 bases are a match to TRBD2. In germline, CDR1 is MNHEY, CDR2 SVGAGI. This CDR3 contains 14 residues. The ends lost 1 base at V and 7 bases at J; junction bases unmatched: 3. The CDR3 region is CASSYLERGGTQYF. The CDR3 DNA is TGTGCCAGCAGTTACTTAGAGCGGGGGGGGACCCAGTACTTC.

This clonotype occurred many times. The chain recombines TRBV12-3 or TRBV12-4 with TRBJ2-7; the D is unclear. This CDR3 comprises 14 residues. V was trimmed by 1 base and J by 2 bases, leaving 9 bases between them. The CDR3 here is CASSLGPNAYEQYF. Here the CDR3 DNA reads TGTGCCAGCAGTTTAGGTCCCAACGCCTACGAGCAGTACTTC.

This clonotype was seen a handful of times. The J gene is TRBJ1-6, the V gene TRBV7-3; D gene ambiguous. The CDR3 is 14 residues long. The V gene's germline CDR1 is SGHTA and CDR2 FQGTGA. V shed 0 bases and J shed 5 bases, with 5 bases lying between them. For the CDR3, the DNA is TGTGCCAGCAGCTTAACAGGAAATAATTCACCCCTCCACTTT. Amino acid sequence: CASSLTGNNSPLHF.

This clonotype was observed a handful of times. This chain uses TRBV7-6 with TRBJ2-3; D is possibly TRBD1 or TRBD2 (5 bases each). In germline, CDR1 is SGHVS, CDR2 FNYEAQ. V lost 5 bases and J 2 bases, leaving 17 bases between the germline ends. This CDR3 comprises 16 residues. DNA of the CDR3: TGTGCCAGCAGCCAACCCGGGACCCGAGACACAGATACGCAGTATTTT. Translation gives CASSQPGTRDTDTQYF.

The chain carries TRBV6-2 or TRBV6-3 and TRBJ2-1, with 13 bases matching TRBD2. Trimming at V came to 5 bases and at J to 4 bases, leaving 8 bases not matched to a gene. CDR1 MNHEY and CDR2 SVGEGT come from the germline V gene. The CDR3 runs 17 residues. The CDR3 DNA sequence: TGTGCCAGCAGTCCCGGACTAGCGGGAGCGGTTTACAATGAGCAGTTCTTC. It is translated as CASSPGLAGAVYNEQFF.

This clonotype has only a few counts. The J gene is TRBJ2-1, the V gene TRBV7-9; no firm D call. The CDR3 is made up of 17 amino acids. CDR1 is SEHNR, CDR2 FQNEAQ, per germline (reference sequence). Trimming shortened V by 0 bases and J by 7 bases, and 19 bases separated the two germline ends. The CDR3 DNA follows: TGTGCCAGCAGCTTAGCGGCGCTACCCACTCTGAAAAATGAGCAGTTCTTC. This sequence encodes CASSLAALPTLKNEQFF.

Only a few counts were recorded for this clonotype. CDR3 DNA sequence: TGCGCCAGCAGCTTGGCAGGCCTAGCGGGGGGGAATGAGCAGTTCTTC. This codes for CASSLAGLAGGNEQFF. J is TRBJ2-1 and V is TRBV5-1; 12 nucleotides line up with TRBD2. CDR1 is SGHRS, CDR2 YFSETQ, per germline. CDR3 length: 16 residues. The trim removed 0 bases at V and 7 bases at J, leaving 5 bases unmatched.

This clonotype has at least ten counts. The chain employs TRBV29-1 and TRBJ2-1, with 10 bases lining up with TRBD2. In germline, CDR1 is SQVTM, CDR2 ANQGSEA. The CDR3 length is 15 residues. The ends lost 4 bases at V and 1 base at J; junction bases unmatched: 4. The CDR3 DNA sequence: TGCAGCGTTGGGCTAGCGGGAGTATCCTACAATGAGCAGTTCTTC. This sequence encodes CSVGLAGVSYNEQFF.

The gene calls are TRBV29-1 and TRBJ2-2; the D call may be TRBD1 or TRBD2 (7 bases each). The germline V gene has CDR1 SQVTM and CDR2 ANQGSEA. V gave up 6 bases and J gave up 6 bases, with 14 bases separating them. This CDR3 has 13 amino acids. CDR3 DNA sequence: TGCAGCGTCAGGGGGGGGGGCCCCGGGGAGCTGTTTTTT. Its translation: CSVRGGGPGELFF.

The V gene is TRBV5-1, the J gene TRBJ2-5; D is perhaps TRBD2 (6 bases). The CDR3 runs to 16 residues. V dropped 0 bases and J dropped 2 bases, with 14 bases sitting between them. Looked up from germline, CDR1 is SGHRS and CDR2 is YFSETQ. CDR3 DNA sequence: TGCGCCAGCAGCTTGGTTGTCGGGACTTTACAAGAGACCCAGTACTTC. Amino acids: CASSLVVGTLQETQYF.

This clonotype was seen ten or more times. The V gene is TRBV7-9, the J gene TRBJ2-2, with D hard to call. This CDR3 has 14 residues. Trimming removed 5 bases at V and 1 base at J, with 8 bases between. Germline V gives CDR1 SEHNR, CDR2 FQNEAQ (reference sequence). Here the CDR3 reads CASSPAENTGELFF. The DNA of the CDR3 is TGTGCCAGCAGCCCAGCAGAGAACACCGGGGAGCTGTTTTTT. Drawing the rest from reference TRBV7-9 and TRBJ2-2, the complete variable domain is DTGVSQNPRHKITKRGQNVTFRCDPISEHNRLYWYRQTLGQGPEFLTYFQNEAQLEKSRLLSDRFSAERPKGSFSTLEIQRTEQGDSAMYLCASSPAENTGELFFGEGSRLTVL.

This clonotype was seen at least ten times. The chain couples TRBV5-1 to TRBJ2-1; possible D gene TRBD1, 5 bases. The V gene lost 5 bases and the J gene lost 8 bases, with 17 bases spanning the gap. The length of the CDR3 is 14 residues. Germline lookup yields CDR1 SGHRS and CDR2 YFSETQ. The CDR3 bases are TGCGCCAGCAGGGTTGCAGGGTCGATCGATGAGCAGTTCTTC. It encodes CASRVAGSIDEQFF.

This clonotype was found many times. V gene TRBV11-2 combines with J gene TRBJ2-3; 13 bases match TRBD2. J was trimmed by 0 bases and V by 3 bases; bases with no gene match: 15. Germline values: CDR1 SGHAT, CDR2 FQNNGV. The CDR3 totals 21 residues. CDR3: CASSFRYNPGLAGNSTDTQYF. CDR3 DNA: TGTGCCAGCAGCTTCAGATACAACCCGGGACTAGCGGGGAATAGCACAGATACGCAGTATTTT.

This clonotype was seen only a few times. The chain is built from TRBV5-1 and TRBJ2-7; D uncertain. With 4 bases removed from V and 2 bases from J, the gap between germline ends came to 10 bases. This CDR3 has 13 amino acids. CDR1 SGHRS and CDR2 YFSETQ come from the germline V gene. The CDR3 protein is CASSPNWAYEQYF. For the CDR3, the DNA is TGCGCCAGCAGCCCGAACTGGGCCTACGAGCAGTACTTC.

This sequence joins TRBV5-1 and TRBJ2-7; 7 nucleotides match TRBD2. V was clipped by 4 bases and J by 3 bases; unmatched bases: 16. The CDR3 sequence is 17 residues long. Germline CDR1 reads SGHRS; CDR2 reads YFSETQ. In DNA form, the CDR3 reads TGCGCCAGCAGCGGGGGAACTAGCGACACAGCACTCTACGAGCAGTACTTC. Its protein product is CASSGGTSDTALYEQYF.

The chain combines TRBV5-1 with TRBJ2-3, with D possibly matching TRBD1 (6 bases). The V gene's germline CDR1 is SGHRS and CDR2 YFSETQ. The CDR3 runs 15 residues. The V gene lost 1 base and the J gene lost 0 bases, with 9 bases spanning the gap. CDR3 nucleotides: TGCGCCAGCAGCTTGAACAGGGCGAGCACAGATACGCAGTATTTT. The encoded protein is CASSLNRASTDTQYF.

This clonotype turned up a few times. The chain recombines TRBV3-1 with TRBJ2-5; D might be TRBD2 (6 bases). CDR1 and CDR2 from the germline V gene are LGHDT and YNNKEL (reference sequence). The ends were cut back, 4 bases at V and 5 bases at J, with 26 bases in the middle. The CDR3 covers 18 residues. CDR3 sequence (DNA): TGTGCCAGCAGCCGTAAGAGAGTAGCGGTCTACTCGAGGGAGACCCAGTACTTC. This translates into CASSRKRVAVYSRETQYF.

The chain carries TRBV7-6 and TRBJ2-3, with 9 bases lining up with TRBD2. Unmatched junction bases numbered 10, after V lost 6 bases and J lost 0 bases. The CDR3 runs to 17 residues. CDR1 and CDR2 from the germline V gene are SGHVS and FNYEAQ. CDR3 bases: TGTGCCAGCAGTCCTACCCTAGCGGGGAAGAGCACAGATACGCAGTATTTT. This encodes CASSPTLAGKSTDTQYF.

The table lists this clonotype with many counts. The chain uses TRBV15 and TRBJ2-1, with 10 nucleotides matching TRBD2. This CDR3 contains 19 residues. Germline V lookup: CDR1 LNHNV, CDR2 YYDKDF (reference sequence). V shed 0 bases and J 0 bases; nucleotides not matched to a gene: 8. The CDR3 DNA follows: TGTGCCACCAGCAGAGAAACCCTCTCTAGCGGGGGCTCCTACAATGAGCAGTTCTTC. Protein product: CATSRETLSSGGSYNEQFF.

The J gene is TRBJ2-2, the V gene TRBV3-1; D remains ambiguous. Trimming shortened V by 0 bases and J by 2 bases, and 13 bases separated the two germline ends. The germline V gene encodes CDR1 LGHDT and CDR2 YNNKEL (reference sequence). This CDR3 contains 17 residues. CDR3 bases: TGTGCCAGCAGCCAAGAGCTTATCGGTTCTAACACCGGGGAGCTGTTTTTT. This codes for CASSQELIGSNTGELFF.